The 8 T cell receptor beta chains below all came from one sample that was sequenced in a study of cytomegalovirus exposure and HLA in healthy donors. 60 Vbeta and 13 Jbeta primers were used in PCR. Clones were sequenced by immunoSEQ multiplex PCR, and TCRdb holds only the in-frame ones, with some missing. The data contain roughly 150,000 clones, more than 60% of them singletons. The sequencing sample was made of PBMCs. The receptors here all came from a middle-aged woman in good health and CMV-seropositive.

The rearrangement links TRBV9 to TRBJ1-2; 9 bases map to TRBD1. This CDR3 comprises 15 residues. The V gene's germline CDR1 is SGDLS and CDR2 YYNGEE. With 3 bases clipped from V and 4 bases from J, the junction kept 7 bases outside the gene matches. CDR3 residues: CASSEGTGNFYGYTF. The CDR3 region has the DNA TGTGCCAGCAGCGAGGGGACAGGGAATTTCTATGGCTACACCTTC.

The chain employs TRBV15 and TRBJ1-5; D is perhaps TRBD1 (5 bases). The CDR3 is 17 residues long. Germline CDR1 and CDR2: LNHNV and YYDKDF (reference sequence). The V end lost 0 bases, the J end lost 5 bases, and 17 bases lay between the germline ends. This CDR3 reads CATSRDRSGATDQPQHF. CDR3 DNA sequence: TGTGCCACCAGCAGAGATCGGAGTGGGGCAACTGATCAGCCCCAGCATTTT.

In this sample, this clone turned up once. The chain is built from TRBV19 and TRBJ2-5; TRBD2 matches 8 bases. CDR1 is LNHDA and CDR2 is SQIVND in the germline V gene (reference sequence). J gave up 5 bases and V 3 bases, and 2 bases lay outside the gene matches. The CDR3 is 13 residues long. CDR3 nucleotides: TGTGCCAGTAGTATCCAGCGGGGGGAGACCCAGTACTTC. It codes for CASSIQRGETQYF.

Only a few counts were recorded for this clone. The V gene is TRBV15, the J gene TRBJ2-7; 16 bases agree with TRBD2. Germline lookup yields CDR1 LNHNV and CDR2 YYDKDF (reference sequence). Trimming at V came to 0 bases and at J to 0 bases, leaving 2 bases not matched to a gene. This CDR3 comprises 18 residues. The DNA for the CDR3 is TGTGCCACCAGCAGAGAGGGACTAGCGGGGGGGAGCTCCTACGAGCAGTACTTC. Translating it yields CATSREGLAGGSSYEQYF.

The chain joins TRBV15 to TRBJ1-4; no reliable D call. Trimming removed 6 bases from V and 0 bases from J, with 8 bases in between. CDR1 and CDR2 from the germline V gene are LNHNV and YYDKDF (reference sequence). This CDR3 contains 14 residues. DNA of the CDR3: TGTGCCACCAGTCTGGCCGCAACTAATGAAAAACTGTTTTTT. Translated, it gives CATSLAATNEKLFF.

V and J are TRBV6-1 and TRBJ2-3; D might be TRBD2 (5 bases). With 4 bases removed from V and 0 bases from J, the gap between germline ends came to 14 bases. Germline V gives CDR1 MNHNS, CDR2 SASEGT. The CDR3 loop spans 16 amino acids. Written as DNA, the CDR3 is TGTGCCAGCAGTGCACCTATCCGGACTAGCACAGATACGCAGTATTTT. Translated: CASSAPIRTSTDTQYF.

The table lists this clone with a few counts. The gene calls are TRBV5-1 and TRBJ2-1; maybe TRBD1 (5 bases). Germline-derived CDR1 and CDR2 are SGHRS and YFSETQ. Between the trimmed V and J ends, which lost 2 bases and 6 bases, there was a span of 21 bases. The CDR3 extends over 17 amino acids. The CDR3 spells CASSFGGPLTGSNEQFF. Here the CDR3 DNA reads TGCGCCAGCAGCTTTGGCGGACCTTTAACAGGTAGCAATGAGCAGTTCTTC.

This rearrangement joins TRBV4-1 to TRBJ2-7, with a tentative D call TRBD2 (7 bases). This CDR3 is built from 14 residues. The V and J ends lost 3 bases and 6 bases respectively, with 15 bases between them. Germline CDR1 is MGHRA and CDR2 is YSYEKL. The CDR3 DNA sequence: TGCGCCAGCAGCCATGTGAAGGGGGGGTCCGAGCAGTACTTC. It is translated as CASSHVKGGSEQYF.